These 15 T cell receptor beta chains share one sample of origin, sequenced in a study of neoadjuvant nivolumab and ipilimumab in lung cancer. Assay: immunoSEQ multiplex PCR; the TCRdb copy retains only in-frame clones and omits some. The data contain approximately 5,000 clones, roughly 91% of them seen just once; the ten biggest clones take up 3.1%. The sequences come from blood, collected after neoadjuvant nivolumab, alone or with ipilimumab, at or shortly before surgery. Receptors were obtained from an adult with non-small cell lung cancer. Some clones in this sample may be carry-over from other donors' samples.

This clone was found once. This chain connects TRBV6-5 to TRBJ2-7, with 7 positions matching TRBD1. The V and J ends lost 2 bases and 2 bases, in that order; junction bases with no gene match: 6. The length of the CDR3 is 15 residues. From germline, CDR1 is MNHEY and CDR2 SVGAGI. CDR3 nucleotide sequence: TGTGCCAGCAGTTACCGACAGGGCCCCCCCTACGAGCAGTACTTC. Amino acid sequence: CASSYRQGPPYEQYF.

To note about this clone: The junction departs from germline at one end; a sequencing error may be responsible. The V gene is TRBV7-7, the J gene TRBJ2-5; TRBD1 agrees at 8 bases. This CDR3 spans 13 amino acids. Looked up from germline, CDR1 is SSHAT and CDR2 is FNYEAQ (reference sequence). The DNA for the CDR3 is TGTGCTAGCAGCTTAGGGACAGGAGAGACCCAGTACTTC. It codes for CASSLGTGETQYF.

V gene TRBV29-1 combines with J gene TRBJ2-7; maybe TRBD1 (6 bases). CDR1 SQVTM and CDR2 ANQGSEA come from the germline V gene. The CDR3 runs to 12 residues. Trimming removed 6 bases from V and 5 bases from J, with 14 bases in between. CDR3 DNA: TGCAGCGTGAGATACAGGGTCCACGAGCAGTACTTC. Translating it yields CSVRYRVHEQYF.

This clone came up once. The V call is TRBV15, the J call TRBJ2-7, with D perhaps TRBD1 or TRBD2 (5 bases each). The V and J ends lost 4 bases and 4 bases respectively, with 14 bases between them. The length of the CDR3 is 14 residues. Germline assignment: CDR1 LNHNV and CDR2 YYDKDF (reference sequence). In nucleotides, the CDR3 is TGTGCCACCAGCAAAGGGGACCGGGATTACGAGCAGTACTTC. Translated: CATSKGDRDYEQYF.

J is TRBJ1-2 and V is TRBV12-5, with a weak D call TRBD1 (5 bases). Germline CDR1 and CDR2: LGHNT and FRNRAP. With 3 bases removed from V and 5 bases from J, the gap between germline ends came to 10 bases. This CDR3 contains 13 residues. CDR3 nucleotides: TGTGCTAGTGGTTTCCCGGGGGAATATGGCTACACCTTC. It specifies CASGFPGEYGYTF.

CDR3 loop: CASSLLVGGPGPDTQYF. CDR3 nucleotides: TGTGCCAGCAGCTTATTGGTGGGAGGGCCTGGGCCAGATACGCAGTATTTT. The rearrangement joins TRBV7-2 to TRBJ2-3; 7 bases line up with TRBD2. Trimming cost V 2 bases and J 4 bases; bases outside gene matches: 12. CDR3 length: 17 residues. Germline loops: CDR1 SGHTA, CDR2 FQGNSA.

The chain has TRBV7-9 and TRBJ2-7; tentatively, D is TRBD2 (6 bases). The length of the CDR3 is 14 residues. Trimming removed 2 bases at V and 3 bases at J, with 11 bases between. CDR1 is SEHNR, CDR2 FQNEAQ, per germline (reference sequence). The CDR3 is CASSLWDGSYEQYF. DNA for the CDR3: TGTGCCAGCAGCTTATGGGACGGGAGCTACGAGCAGTACTTC.

The V call is TRBV5-6, the J call TRBJ2-7, with 9 bases that match TRBD2. The CDR3 is made up of 16 amino acids. Germline CDR1 and CDR2: SGHDT and YYEEEE. J gave up 3 bases and V 0 bases, and 7 bases lay outside the gene matches. The CDR3 loop is CASSLVGSGRGYEQYF. The CDR3 DNA reads TGTGCCAGCAGCTTGGTGGGTAGCGGGAGAGGCTACGAGCAGTACTTC.

The gene calls are TRBV7-6 and TRBJ2-2; D remains ambiguous. V shed 5 bases and J shed 4 bases, with 14 bases lying between them. CDR1 and CDR2 from the germline V gene are SGHVS and FNYEAQ. This CDR3 region has 15 residues. The CDR3 DNA sequence: TGTGCCAGCAGCCAGCTGGTGGAAGTCACCGGGGAGCTGTTTTTT. Translation gives CASSQLVEVTGELFF.

V usage is TRBV9 and J usage is TRBJ2-2, with TRBD2 matching over 8 bases. With 2 bases clipped from V and 5 bases from J, the junction kept 2 bases outside the gene matches. Germline-derived CDR1 and CDR2 are SGDLS and YYNGEE. The CDR3 has 14 residues. As DNA, the CDR3 is TGTGCCAGCAGCGTTAGCGGGGTTACCGGGGAGCTGTTTTTT. It specifies CASSVSGVTGELFF. Looking up the rest from reference TRBV9 and TRBJ2-2 gives the full variable domain: DSGVTQTPKHLITATGQRVTLRCSPRSGDLSVYWYQQSLDQGLQFLIQYYNGEERAKGNILERFSAQQFPDLHSELNLSSLELGDSALYFCASSVSGVTGELFFGEGSRLTVL.

The chain recombines TRBV9 with TRBJ1-5, with D unclear. Trimming removed 4 bases at V and 2 bases at J, with 13 bases between. Germline loops: CDR1 SGDLS, CDR2 YYNGEE. The CDR3 sequence is 15 residues long. The CDR3: CASSTNPDGNQPQHF. CDR3 coding DNA: TGTGCCAGCAGCACAAACCCCGACGGCAATCAGCCCCAGCATTTT.

V usage is TRBV7-9 and J usage is TRBJ1-2, with D unclear. The V end lost 5 bases, the J end lost 8 bases, and 12 bases lay between the germline ends. Per germline, CDR1 SEHNR and CDR2 FQNEAQ (reference sequence). This CDR3 spans 12 amino acids. The CDR3 region has the DNA TGTGCCAGCAGCACAACCCAAGAGGGCTACACCTTC. Translating gives CASSTTQEGYTF. The variable domain in full, completed from reference TRBV7-9 and TRBJ1-2, reads DTGVSQNPRHKITKRGQNVTFRCDPISEHNRLYWYRQTLGQGPEFLTYFQNEAQLEKSRLLSDRFSAERPKGSFSTLEIQRTEQGDSAMYLCASSTTQEGYTFGSGTRLTVV.

V gene TRBV19 combines with J gene TRBJ1-5; 10 bases line up with TRBD1. This CDR3 spans 14 amino acids. The trim removed 9 bases at V and 7 bases at J, leaving 9 bases unmatched. Per the germline V gene, CDR1 is LNHDA and CDR2 is SQIVND (reference sequence). The CDR3 reads CASQTGGAGQPQHF. CDR3 nucleotides: TGTGCCAGCCAGACAGGGGGCGCAGGGCAGCCCCAGCATTTT. The full variable domain, in which reference TRBV19 and TRBJ1-5 provide the parts outside the CDR3, is DGGITQSPKYLFRKEGQNVTLSCEQNLNHDAMYWYRQDPGQGLRLIYYSQIVNDFQKGDIAEGYSVSREKKESFPLTVTSAQKNPTAFYLCASQTGGAGQPQHFGDGTRLSIL.

This rearrangement joins TRBV5-4 to TRBJ2-3; D is unclear. V dropped 1 base and J dropped 1 base, with 16 bases sitting between them. The germline V gene encodes CDR1 SGHNT and CDR2 YYREEE (reference sequence). The CDR3 length is 17 residues. CDR3 bases: TGTGCCAGCAGCTTGCCTTTACAAATGTTGGGCACAGATACGCAGTATTTT. This translates into CASSLPLQMLGTDTQYF.

This chain uses TRBV4-3 with TRBJ2-1; TRBD2 agrees at 9 bases. The CDR3 is made up of 20 amino acids. The V gene's germline CDR1 is LGHNA and CDR2 YSLEER. The trim removed 0 bases at V and 0 bases at J, leaving 12 bases unmatched. The CDR3 bases are TGCGCCAGCAGCCAAGATAAACTAGCGGGTATCTCGAGCTCCTACAATGAGCAGTTCTTC. Its translation: CASSQDKLAGISSSYNEQFF.